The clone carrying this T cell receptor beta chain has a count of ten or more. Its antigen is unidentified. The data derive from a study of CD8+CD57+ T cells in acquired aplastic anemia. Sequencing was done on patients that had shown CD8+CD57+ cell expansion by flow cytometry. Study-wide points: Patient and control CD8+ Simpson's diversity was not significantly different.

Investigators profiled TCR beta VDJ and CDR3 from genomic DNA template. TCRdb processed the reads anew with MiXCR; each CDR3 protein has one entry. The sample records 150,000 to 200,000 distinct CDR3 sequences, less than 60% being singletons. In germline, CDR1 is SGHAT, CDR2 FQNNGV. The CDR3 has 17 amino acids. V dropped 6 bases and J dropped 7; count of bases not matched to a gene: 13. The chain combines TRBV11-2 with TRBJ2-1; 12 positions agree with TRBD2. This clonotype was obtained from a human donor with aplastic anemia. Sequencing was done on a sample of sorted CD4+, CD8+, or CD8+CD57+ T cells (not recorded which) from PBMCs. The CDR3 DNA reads TGTGCCAGCAGGGACAGAAAGACTAGCGGGAGCGTAAATGAGCAGTTCTTC. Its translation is CASRDRKTSGSVNEQFF. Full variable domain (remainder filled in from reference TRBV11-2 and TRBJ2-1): EAGVAQSPRYKIIEKRQSVAFWCNPISGHATLYWYQQILGQGPKLLIQFQNNGVVDDSQLPKDRFSAERLKGVDSTLKIQPAKLEDSAVYLCASRDRKTSGSVNEQFFGPGTRLTVL.